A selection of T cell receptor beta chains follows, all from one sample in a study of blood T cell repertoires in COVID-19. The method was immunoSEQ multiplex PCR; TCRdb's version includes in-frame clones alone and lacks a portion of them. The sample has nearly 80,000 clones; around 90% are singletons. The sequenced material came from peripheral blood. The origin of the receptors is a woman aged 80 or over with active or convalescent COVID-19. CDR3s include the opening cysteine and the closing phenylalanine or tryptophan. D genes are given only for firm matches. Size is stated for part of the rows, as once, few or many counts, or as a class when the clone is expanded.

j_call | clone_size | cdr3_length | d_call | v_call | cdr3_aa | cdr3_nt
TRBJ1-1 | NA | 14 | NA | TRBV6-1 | CASSEWYGNTEAFF | TGTGCCAGCAGTGAATGGTACGGGAACACTGAAGCTTTCTTT
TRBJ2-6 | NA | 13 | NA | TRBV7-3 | CASSPLGANVLTF | TGTGCCAGCAGCCCTCTAGGGGCCAACGTCCTGACTTTC
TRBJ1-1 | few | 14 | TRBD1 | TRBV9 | CASSRKGASTEAFF | TGTGCCAGCAGCCGCAAGGGGGCTAGCACTGAAGCTTTCTTT
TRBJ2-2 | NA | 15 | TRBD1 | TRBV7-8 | CASSKDRGESGELFF | TGTGCCAGCAGTAAGGACAGGGGAGAGTCCGGGGAGCTGTTTTTT
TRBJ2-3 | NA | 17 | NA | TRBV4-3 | CASSQADSGDFTDTQYF | TGCGCCAGCAGCCAAGCGGATAGCGGAGACTTCACAGATACGCAGTATTTT
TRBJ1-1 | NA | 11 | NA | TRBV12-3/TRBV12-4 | CASSLASSAFF | TGTGCCAGCAGTCTGGCATCATCAGCTTTCTTT
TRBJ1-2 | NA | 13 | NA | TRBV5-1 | CASSPGSNYGYTF | TGCGCCAGCAGCCCAGGATCTAACTATGGCTACACCTTC
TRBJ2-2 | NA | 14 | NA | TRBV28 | CASSWGRSTGELFF | TGTGCCAGCAGTTGGGGCAGAAGCACCGGGGAGCTGTTTTTT
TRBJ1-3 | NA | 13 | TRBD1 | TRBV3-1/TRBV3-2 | CASRQGSGNTIYF | TGTGCCAGTCGACAGGGGTCCGGAAACACCATATATTTT
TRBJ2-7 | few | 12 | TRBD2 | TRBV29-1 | CSVKLAGREQYF | TGCAGCGTAAAACTAGCGGGTAGAGAGCAGTACTTC
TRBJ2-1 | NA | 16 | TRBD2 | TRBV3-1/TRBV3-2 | CASSQYATSGRSEQFF | TGTGCCAGCAGCCAATATGCCACTAGCGGGAGAAGTGAGCAGTTCTTC
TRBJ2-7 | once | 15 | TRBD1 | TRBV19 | CASSPRDRYSYEQYF | TGTGCCAGTAGTCCCCGGGACAGGTACTCCTACGAGCAGTACTTC
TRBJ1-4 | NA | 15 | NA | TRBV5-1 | CASSLELGEYEKLFF | TGCGCCAGCAGCTTGGAACTAGGCGAATATGAAAAACTGTTTTTT
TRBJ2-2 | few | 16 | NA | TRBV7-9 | CASSLALRGGTGELFF | TGTGCCAGCAGCTTAGCGTTGCGGGGTGGCACCGGGGAGCTGTTTTTT
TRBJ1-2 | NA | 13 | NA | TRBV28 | CASSRGVRNGYTF | TGTGCCAGCAGCCGGGGAGTCAGAAATGGCTACACCTTC
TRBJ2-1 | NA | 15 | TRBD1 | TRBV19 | CASSSSTGTYNEQFF | TGTGCCAGTAGCTCCTCGACAGGGACATACAATGAGCAGTTCTTC
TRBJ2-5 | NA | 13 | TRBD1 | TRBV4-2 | CASSQDREKTQYF | TGTGCCAGCAGCCAGGACAGGGAAAAGACCCAGTACTTC
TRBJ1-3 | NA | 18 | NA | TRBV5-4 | CASSLRAGLTASGNTIYF | TGTGCCAGCAGCCTCCGAGCGGGACTGACGGCTTCTGGAAACACCATATATTTT
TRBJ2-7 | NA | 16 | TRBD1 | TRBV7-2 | CASSVGRDSVPYEQYF | TGTGCCAGCAGCGTAGGTCGGGACAGTGTTCCCTACGAGCAGTACTTC
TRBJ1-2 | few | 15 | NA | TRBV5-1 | CASRTEQAIVYGYTF | TGCGCCAGCAGAACGGAACAGGCTATTGTCTATGGCTACACCTTC
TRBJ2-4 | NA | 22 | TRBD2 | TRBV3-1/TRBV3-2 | CASSQVWLAGGPLYLAKNIQYF | TGTGCCAGCAGCCAAGTTTGGCTAGCGGGAGGGCCGCTATATCTAGCCAAAAACATTCAGTACTTC
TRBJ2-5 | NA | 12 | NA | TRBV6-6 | CASSPPGETQYF | TGTGCCAGCAGTCCTCCGGGGGAGACCCAGTACTTC
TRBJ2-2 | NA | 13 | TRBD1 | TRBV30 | CAWRVGGKGELFF | TGTGCCTGGAGGGTAGGGGGCAAGGGGGAGCTGTTTTTT
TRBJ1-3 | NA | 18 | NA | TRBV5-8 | CASSLGTAPLLAGNTIYF | TGTGCCAGCAGCTTGGGGACAGCACCCCTATTAGCTGGAAACACCATATATTTT
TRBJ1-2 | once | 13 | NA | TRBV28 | CASSLWGEGGYTF | TGTGCCAGCAGTTTATGGGGTGAGGGTGGCTACACCTTC
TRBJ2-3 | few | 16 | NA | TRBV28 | CASSFPGLGSTDTQYF | TGTGCCAGCAGTTTTCCGGGACTCGGGAGCACAGATACGCAGTATTTT
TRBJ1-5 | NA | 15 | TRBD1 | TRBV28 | CASSSGTAYNQPQHF | TGTGCCAGCAGTTCGGGGACAGCGTACAATCAGCCCCAGCATTTT
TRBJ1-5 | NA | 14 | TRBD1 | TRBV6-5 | CASRPGQLNQPQHF | TGTGCCAGCAGACCGGGACAGCTCAATCAGCCCCAGCATTTT
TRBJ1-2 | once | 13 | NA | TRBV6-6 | CASSYADIYGYTF | TGTGCCAGCAGTTACGCGGACATATATGGCTACACCTTC
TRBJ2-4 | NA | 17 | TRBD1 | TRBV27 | CASSSRQGALAKNIQYF | TGTGCCAGCAGTTCGCGACAGGGGGCCCTAGCCAAAAACATTCAGTACTTC
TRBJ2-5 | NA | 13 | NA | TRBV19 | CASSTGGRETQYF | TGTGCCAGTAGTACGGGGGGCCGAGAGACCCAGTACTTC
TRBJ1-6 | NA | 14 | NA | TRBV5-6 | CASSPDSGASPLHF | TGTGCCAGCAGCCCCGACAGTGGGGCTTCACCCCTCCACTTT
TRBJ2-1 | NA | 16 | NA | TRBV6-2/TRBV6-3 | CASSYSPGRSYNEQFF | TGTGCCAGCAGTTACTCACCCGGGAGATCCTACAATGAGCAGTTCTTC
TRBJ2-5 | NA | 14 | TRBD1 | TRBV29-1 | CSVEPGQGWETQYF | TGCAGCGTTGAGCCGGGACAGGGTTGGGAGACCCAGTACTTC
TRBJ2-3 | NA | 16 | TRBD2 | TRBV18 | CASSPLLAGGVSTQYF | TGTGCCAGCTCACCACTTCTAGCGGGAGGCGTCAGTACGCAGTATTTT
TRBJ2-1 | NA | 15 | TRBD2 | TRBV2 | CASLRRESTYNEQFF | TGTGCCAGCCTGAGGCGGGAGTCGACCTACAATGAGCAGTTCTTC
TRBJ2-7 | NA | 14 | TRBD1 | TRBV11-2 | CASSPGTVDYEQYF | TGTGCCAGCAGCCCAGGGACAGTCGATTACGAGCAGTACTTC
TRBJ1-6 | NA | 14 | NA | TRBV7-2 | CASSRRREVSPLHF | TGTGCCAGCAGCCGCCGGCGCGAGGTATCACCCCTCCACTTT
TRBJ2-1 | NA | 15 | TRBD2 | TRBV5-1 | CASRLLAGAGNEQFF | TGCGCCAGCCGCCTCCTAGCGGGAGCGGGCAATGAGCAGTTCTTC
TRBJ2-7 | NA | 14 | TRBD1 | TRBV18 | CASSSGQEPYEQYF | TGTGCCAGCTCATCGGGACAGGAGCCCTACGAGCAGTACTTC
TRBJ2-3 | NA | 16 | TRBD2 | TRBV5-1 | CASSSTSGGVTDTQYF | TGCGCCAGCAGCTCAACTAGCGGGGGGGTCACAGATACGCAGTATTTT
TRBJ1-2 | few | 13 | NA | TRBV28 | CASSLGGNYGYTF | TGTGCCAGCAGTTTAGGAGGCAACTATGGCTACACCTTC
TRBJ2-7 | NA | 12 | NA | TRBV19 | CASSNQGGEQYF | TGTGCCAGTAGTAATCAGGGCGGCGAGCAGTACTTC
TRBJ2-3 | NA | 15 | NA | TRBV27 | CASSLNFISTDTQYF | TGTGCCAGCAGTTTAAACTTTATTAGCACAGATACGCAGTATTTT
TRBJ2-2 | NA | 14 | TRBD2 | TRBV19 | CASTLSGDTGELFF | TGTGCCAGTACCCTTAGCGGGGACACCGGGGAGCTGTTTTTT
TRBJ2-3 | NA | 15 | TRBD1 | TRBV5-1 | CASSTRTGGTDTQYF | TGCGCCAGCAGCACGAGGACAGGGGGCACAGATACGCAGTATTTT
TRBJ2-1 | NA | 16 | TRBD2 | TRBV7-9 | CASSPSSGSPYNEQFF | TGTGCCAGCAGCCCATCTAGCGGGAGCCCCTACAATGAGCAGTTCTTC
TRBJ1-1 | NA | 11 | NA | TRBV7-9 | CASSLAGAAFF | TGTGCCAGCAGCTTAGCGGGGGCAGCTTTCTTT
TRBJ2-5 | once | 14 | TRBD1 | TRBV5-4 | CASSSRTGAETQYF | TGTGCCAGCAGCTCGCGGACAGGGGCAGAGACCCAGTACTTC
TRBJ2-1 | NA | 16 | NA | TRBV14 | CASSQDIGGAYNEQFF | TGTGCCAGCAGCCAAGATATCGGCGGGGCCTACAATGAGCAGTTCTTC
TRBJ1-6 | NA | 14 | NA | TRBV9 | CASSVAQTNSPLHF | TGTGCCAGCAGCGTAGCCCAGACAAATTCACCCCTCCACTTT
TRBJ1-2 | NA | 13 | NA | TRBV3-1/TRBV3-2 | CASSRTDNYGYTF | TGTGCCAGCAGCCGGACTGATAACTATGGCTACACCTTC